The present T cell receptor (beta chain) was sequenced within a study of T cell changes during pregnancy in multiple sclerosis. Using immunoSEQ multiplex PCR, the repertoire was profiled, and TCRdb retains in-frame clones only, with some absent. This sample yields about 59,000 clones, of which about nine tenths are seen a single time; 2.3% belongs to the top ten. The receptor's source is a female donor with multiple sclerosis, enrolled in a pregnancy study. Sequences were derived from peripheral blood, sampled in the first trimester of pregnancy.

In nucleotides, the CDR3 is TGTGCCAGAAGCAAAAGGATACAGGCACACAATCAGCCCCAGCATTTT. It codes for CARSKRIQAHNQPQHF. V is TRBV7-5 and J is TRBJ1-5; the table's D call TRBD1 went unverified against the DNA. TRBV7-5 is a listed pseudogene. This CDR3 has 16 amino acids.